Below, 15 T cell receptor beta chains from the same sample are listed, as sequenced in a study of glioma-infiltrating T cells. Using RNA template, CDR3s of TCR alpha and beta were amplified with iRepertoire arm-PCR. From the multiplex PCR reads, TCRdb called clonotypes with MiXCR, one entry per CDR3 protein. In the table there are about 190,000 distinct CDR3 sequences, more than 25% of which are singletons. Material for sequencing was glioma tissue, nonneoplastic brain tissue, or PBMCs (not recorded which). These receptors all stem from a human donor with low-grade glioma or glioblastoma, undergoing nonglioma brain surgery, or in good health (not recorded which).

The chain has TRBV5-4 and TRBJ2-1; 11 bases are a match to TRBD2. The CDR3 is 16 residues long. V trimming: 1 base; J trimming: 6 bases; junction bases outside the gene matches: 6. The germline V gene encodes CDR1 SGHNT and CDR2 YYREEE (reference sequence). The CDR3 coding sequence is TGTGCCAGCAGCTTGAGGGGTAGCGGGAGGGCCAATGAGCAGTTCTTC. This sequence encodes CASSLRGSGRANEQFF.

Turning to this clonotype: Since a much larger clone is just one base distant, this may be a read error. The chain is built from TRBV7-9 and TRBJ1-2, with D perhaps TRBD1 (6 bases). This CDR3 has 14 residues. In germline, CDR1 is SEHNR, CDR2 FQNEAQ (reference sequence). CDR3 protein: CASSLWGADYVYTF. The CDR3 DNA is TGTGCCAGCAGCTTATGGGGGGCCGACTATGTCTACACCTTC. Complete variable domain (other parts from reference TRBV7-9 and TRBJ1-2): DTGVSQNPRHKITKRGQNVTFRCDPISEHNRLYWYRQTLGQGPEFLTYFQNEAQLEKSRLLSDRFSAERPKGSFSTLEIQRTEQGDSAMYLCASSLWGADYVYTFGSGTRLTVV.

This clonotype was recorded only once. A junction boundary mismatches the germline segment, possibly from a read error. The rearrangement uses TRBV7-6 and TRBJ2-7; maybe TRBD2 (5 bases). Germline V gene lookup returns CDR1 SGHVS and CDR2 FNYEAQ. The CDR3 is 15 amino acids. This CDR3 reads CARSLARRGFSEQYF. In nucleotides, the CDR3 is TGTGCCAGAAGCTTAGCCCGACGGGGTTTTAGCGAGCAGTACTTC.

To note about this clonotype: A read error may be the cause here, since a much bigger clone is one base away. V and J are TRBV18 and TRBJ1-5, with no clear D. The CDR3 is 12 residues long. In germline, CDR1 is KGHSH, CDR2 LQKENI. In DNA, the CDR3 is TGTGCCAGGTCACCCGATGATCAGCCCCAGCATTTT. Translating it yields CARSPDDQPQHF.

To note about this clonotype: At one boundary the junction diverges from the germline segment, which might be a read error. V is TRBV12-3 or TRBV12-4 and J is TRBJ1-1; no clear D. The CDR3 runs 14 residues. The CDR3 here is CDSTEEEWNTEAFF. Written as DNA, the CDR3 is TGTGACAGCACAGAGGAGGAGTGGAACACTGAAGCTTTCTTT.

This clonotype was detected ten times or more. V and J are TRBV28 and TRBJ2-5, with D perhaps matching TRBD1 (6 bases). Germline assignment: CDR1 MDHEN and CDR2 SYDVKM. The CDR3 is made up of 13 amino acids. The V end lost 6 bases, the J end lost 5 bases, and 13 bases lay between the germline ends. The CDR3 here is CASSPGQYETQYF. CDR3 DNA: TGTGCCAGCAGCCCTGGACAGTACGAGACCCAGTACTTC.

This clonotype appeared a few times. V and J are TRBV19 and TRBJ1-1, with 9 bases fitting TRBD1. There are 20 residues in the CDR3. V gave up 4 bases and J gave up 3 bases; unmatched junction bases: 21. Germline V CDR1 and CDR2: LNHDA, SQIVND (reference sequence). This CDR3 reads CASSNPPMEQGARLHTEAFF. The CDR3 nucleotides are TGTGCCAGTAGTAACCCCCCCATGGAACAGGGGGCGAGGCTGCACACTGAAGCTTTCTTT.

J is TRBJ2-5 and V is TRBV27; D ambiguous. The V end lost 3 bases, the J end lost 4 bases, and 9 bases lay between the germline ends. From germline, CDR1 is MNHEY and CDR2 SMNVEV (reference sequence). The CDR3 length is 13 residues. Here the CDR3 DNA reads TGTGCCAGCAGTTTTTCGGAGAGAGAGACCCAGTACTTC. Translation: CASSFSERETQYF.

This sequence joins TRBV19 and TRBJ2-7; D unclear. Germline V gene data show CDR1 as LNHDA and CDR2 as SQIVND (reference sequence). V was clipped by 6 bases and J by 6 bases, with 9 bases between them. CDR3 size: 11 residues. The DNA for the CDR3 is TGTGCCAGTAGATACCAAGGCGAGCAGTACTTC. Residues: CASRYQGEQYF.

As concerns this clonotype: It may be a read error: a sequence one base away is much more abundant. The chain couples TRBV29-1 to TRBJ2-7; D ambiguous. Per the germline V gene, CDR1 is SQVTM and CDR2 is ANQGSEA. The CDR3 loop spans 13 amino acids. The CDR3: CIALPDPAKGQYF. Written as DNA, the CDR3 is TGCATCGCCCTACCCGACCCGGCGAAGGGGCAGTACTTC.

This clonotype has a handful of counts. The rearrangement uses TRBV9 and TRBJ2-3; D remains unclear. Trimming removed 0 bases from V and 0 bases from J, with 11 bases in between. Germline V lookup: CDR1 SGDLS, CDR2 YYNGEE. The CDR3 spans 16 residues. The CDR3 loop is CASSVGGPLSTDTQYF. The DNA of the CDR3 is TGTGCCAGCAGCGTAGGTGGGCCCTTAAGCACAGATACGCAGTATTTT.

The table lists this clonotype with a few counts. The chain joins TRBV4-1 to TRBJ2-7, with 7 bases matching TRBD1. The CDR3 contains 15 residues. With 0 bases clipped from V and 7 bases from J, the junction kept 9 bases outside the gene matches. The germline CDR1 and CDR2 sequences are MGHRA and YSYEKL. The CDR3 bases are TGCGCCAGCAGCCAAGAAGGGGCAGGGGGTGGAGAGCAGTACTTC. Translating gives CASSQEGAGGGEQYF.

With respect to this clonotype: This may arise from a read error, as a much more abundant clone is one base away. This chain uses TRBV20-1 with TRBJ2-7, with 7 bases lining up with TRBD1. The germline V gene has CDR1 DFQATT and CDR2 SNEGSKA (reference sequence). The length of the CDR3 is 15 residues. Trimming took 5 bases from V and 2 from J; bases not matched to a gene: 12. The CDR3 DNA sequence: TGCAGTGCTCCACGGCCCTTGACAGGGCCCTACGAGCAGTACTTC. Its translation is CSAPRPLTGPYEQYF.

CDR3 amino acids: CASNLAGDYNEQFF. In DNA, the CDR3 is TGTGCCAGCAATTTAGCGGGGGATTACAATGAGCAGTTCTTC. The chain employs TRBV7-7 and TRBJ2-1, with 9 bases matching TRBD2. V lost 7 bases, J lost 4 bases, and 5 bases stayed unmatched. The CDR3 is made up of 14 amino acids. Looked up from germline, CDR1 is SSHAT and CDR2 is FNYEAQ (reference sequence).

This clonotype occurred many times. The chain joins TRBV3-1 to TRBJ2-5; unclear D gene. Germline-derived CDR1 and CDR2 are LGHDT and YNNKEL (reference sequence). The CDR3 covers 15 residues. The germline V and J ends were trimmed by 5 bases and 2 bases, with 15 bases remaining between them. The CDR3 loop reads CASSSYQTLQETQYF. Written as DNA, the CDR3 is TGTGCCAGCAGCTCCTACCAGACACTTCAAGAGACCCAGTACTTC.